These 2 T cell receptor beta chains originate from one sample sequenced in a study of Graves' ophthalmopathy and Graves' hyperthyroidism. RNA transcripts served as template for amplifying TCR beta CDR3 sequences. An opening RT-PCR round employed HTBI primers and preceded a second-round multiplex PCR. TCRdb analysed the multiplex PCR reads with MiXCR anew, one entry per CDR3 protein. The sample contains about 620,000 distinct CDR3 sequences, 22% of which appear only once. The material sequenced was peripheral blood. These receptors all stem from a young woman with stable Graves' hyperthyroidism. Some clones in this sample may be carry-over from other donors' samples.

The V call is TRBV19, the J call TRBJ2-7; D is possibly TRBD1 (7 bases). CDR1 and CDR2 (germline): LNHDA, SQIVND (reference sequence). This CDR3 region has 13 residues. The germline V and J ends were trimmed by 5 bases and 4 bases, with 12 bases remaining between them. CDR3 loop: CASSAGQRYEQYF. The DNA of the CDR3 is TGTGCCAGTAGTGCGGGACAGCGGTACGAGCAGTACTTC.

In the case of this clonotype: A junction boundary mismatches the germline segment, possibly from a read error. The chain combines TRBV20-1 with TRBJ2-4; 7 bases match TRBD2. The CDR3 covers 14 residues. Germline V gives CDR1 DFQATT, CDR2 SNEGSKA (reference sequence). The CDR3 coding sequence is TGCAGTGCTAGATTTCGACTAGCCTCGGACATTAAGTACTTC. Protein: CSARFRLASDIKYF.